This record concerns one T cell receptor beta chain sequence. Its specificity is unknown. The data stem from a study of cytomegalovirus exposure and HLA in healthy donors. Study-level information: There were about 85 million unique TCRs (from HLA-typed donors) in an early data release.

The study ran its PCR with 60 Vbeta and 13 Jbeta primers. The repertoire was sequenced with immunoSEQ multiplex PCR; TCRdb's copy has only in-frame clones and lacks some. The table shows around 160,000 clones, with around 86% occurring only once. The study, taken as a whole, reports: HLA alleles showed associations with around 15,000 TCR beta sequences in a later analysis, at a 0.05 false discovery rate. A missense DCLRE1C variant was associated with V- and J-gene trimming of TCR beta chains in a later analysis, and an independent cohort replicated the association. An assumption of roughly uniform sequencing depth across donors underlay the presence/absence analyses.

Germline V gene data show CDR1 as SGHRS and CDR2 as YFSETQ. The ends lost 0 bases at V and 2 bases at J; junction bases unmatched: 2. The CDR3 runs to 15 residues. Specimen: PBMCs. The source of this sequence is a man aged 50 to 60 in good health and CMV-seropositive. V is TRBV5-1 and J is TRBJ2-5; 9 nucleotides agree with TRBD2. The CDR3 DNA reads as TGCGCCAGCAGCTTGGTGGCGGGGGGGCAAGAGACCCAGTACTTC. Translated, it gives CASSLVAGGQETQYF.